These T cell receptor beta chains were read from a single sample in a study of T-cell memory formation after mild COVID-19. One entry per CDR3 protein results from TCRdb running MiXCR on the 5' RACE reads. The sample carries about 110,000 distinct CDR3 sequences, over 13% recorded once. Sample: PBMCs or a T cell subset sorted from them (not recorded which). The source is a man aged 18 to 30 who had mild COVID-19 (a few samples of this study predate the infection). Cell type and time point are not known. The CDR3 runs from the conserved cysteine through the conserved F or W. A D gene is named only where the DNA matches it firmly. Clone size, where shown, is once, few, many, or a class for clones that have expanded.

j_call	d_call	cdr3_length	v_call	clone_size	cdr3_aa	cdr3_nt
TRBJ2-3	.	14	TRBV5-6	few	CASSSAVYTDTQYF	TGTGCCAGCAGCTCCGCCGTATATACAGATACGCAGTATTTT
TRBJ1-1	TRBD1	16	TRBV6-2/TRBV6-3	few	CASSRGTGTLNTEAFF	TGTGCCAGCAGTCGCGGGACAGGGACGCTAAACACTGAAGCTTTCTTT
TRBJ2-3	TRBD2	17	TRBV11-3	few	CASSLRTSGAITDTQYF	TGTGCCAGCAGCTTACGGACTAGCGGGGCGATCACAGATACGCAGTATTTT
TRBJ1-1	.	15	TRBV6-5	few	CASSYLGRPNTEAFF	TGTGCCAGCAGTTACTTGGGCAGGCCCAACACTGAAGCTTTCTTT
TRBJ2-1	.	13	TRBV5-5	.	CASIGSPYNEQFF	TGTGCCAGCATCGGATCCCCCTACAATGAGCAGTTCTTC
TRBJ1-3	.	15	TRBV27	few	CASSLAPATGNTIYF	TGTGCCAGCAGTTTAGCGCCGGCTACTGGAAACACCATATATTTT
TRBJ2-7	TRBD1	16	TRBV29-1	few	CSVDGGQGWPPYEQYF	TGCAGCGTTGATGGGGGACAGGGATGGCCCCCCTACGAGCAGTACTTC
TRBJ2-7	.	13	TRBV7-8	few	CASSPRTVYEQYF	TGTGCCAGCAGCCCCAGAACCGTCTACGAGCAGTACTTC
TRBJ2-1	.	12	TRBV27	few	CASRQGFNEQFF	TGTGCCAGCAGACAGGGTTTTAATGAGCAGTTCTTC
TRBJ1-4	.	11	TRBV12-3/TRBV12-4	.	CASSPNEKLFF	TGTGCCAGCAGTCCTAATGAAAAACTGTTTTTT
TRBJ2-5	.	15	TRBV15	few	CATSRATRASETQYF	TGTGCCACCAGCAGGGCTACTCGGGCCTCTGAGACCCAGTACTTC
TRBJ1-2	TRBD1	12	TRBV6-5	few	CASSATGVGYTF	TGTGCCAGCAGTGCAACAGGGGTTGGCTACACCTTC
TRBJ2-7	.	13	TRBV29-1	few	CSVVRQSSYEQYF	TGCAGCGTTGTAAGGCAGAGCTCCTACGAGCAGTACTTC
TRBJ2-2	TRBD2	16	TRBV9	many	CASSLLAGGNTGELFF	TGTGCCAGCAGCCTACTAGCGGGGGGTAACACCGGGGAGCTGTTTTTT
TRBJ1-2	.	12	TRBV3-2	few	CARRAVQYGYTF	TGTGCCAGGCGGGCAGTTCAATATGGCTACACCTTC
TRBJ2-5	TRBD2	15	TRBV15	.	CATSRVLAAGETQYF	TGTGCCACCAGCAGAGTTCTAGCGGCGGGGGAGACCCAGTACTTC
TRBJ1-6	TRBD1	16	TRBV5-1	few	CASSSRGPAYNSPLHF	TGCGCCAGCAGCTCCAGGGGGCCCGCCTATAATTCACCCCTCCACTTT